This T cell receptor beta chain was sequenced for a study of PD-1 blockade in classical Hodgkin lymphoma. General observations from the study: Researchers reported that CD4+ TCR diversity, though not CD8+, rose significantly by C4D1.

All patients experienced relapse after autologous stem cell transplantation, and brentuximab vedotin exposure was variable. Measured with immunoSEQ multiplex PCR; TCRdb has only the in-frame clones, and not every one. The table records fewer than 55,000 clones, 85% to 90% of them present only once. A word on this clone: The target antigen is unknown.

V lost 0 bases and J lost 7; bases outside the gene matches: 6. Germline V CDR1 and CDR2: LNHDA, SQIVND (reference sequence). The CDR3 spans 15 residues. The origin of this receptor is a human donor with classical Hodgkin lymphoma. The rearrangement uses TRBV19 and TRBJ2-1, with TRBD2 identical over 7 bases. The sequencing used peripheral blood mononuclear cells (PBMCs), collected at baseline. The CDR3 coding sequence is TGTGCCAGTAGTATAGACGGACTAGTAGGAAATGAGCAGTTCTTC. Amino acids: CASSIDGLVGNEQFF.